One sample yielded the 26 T cell receptor beta chains listed below, sequenced in a study of patients and donors after allogeneic stem cell transplantation. TCRdb independently ran MiXCR on the RT-PCR reads; one entry per CDR3 protein. Of under 170,000 distinct CDR3 sequences listed, roughly 35% are singletons. The sequenced sample was blood, either unsorted or a sorted T cell fraction (not recorded which). All receptors derive from a human donor who was either an allogeneic HSCT recipient or a stem cell or donor lymphocyte infusion donor (not recorded which). It is not recorded whose cells these are; they may come from a transplant donor.

The V call is TRBV5-4, the J call TRBJ1-2; D is possibly TRBD1 (5 bases). Germline V gene sequence: CDR1 SGHNT, CDR2 YYREEE (reference sequence). CDR3 length: 15 amino acids. V was pared by 4 bases and J by 7 bases, with 20 bases between. CDR3 protein: CASSQGEPGYGGYTF. The CDR3, as DNA: TGTGCCAGCAGCCAGGGTGAACCCGGGTATGGTGGCTACACCTTC.

The chain is built from TRBV5-1 and TRBJ2-2; no definite D call. Trimming took off 3 bases at V and 2 bases at J, with 14 bases between the two ends. Germline V gene data show CDR1 as SGHRS and CDR2 as YFSETQ. CDR3 size: 16 residues. The DNA for the CDR3 is TGCGCCAGCAGCTCCGGGCTGCAGACTAACACCGGGGAGCTGTTTTTT. Its translation: CASSSGLQTNTGELFF.

The chain joins TRBV12-3 or TRBV12-4 to TRBJ1-5; 9 bases match TRBD1. With V trimmed by 0 bases and J by 5 bases, 11 bases remained unmatched. The CDR3 spans 18 residues. The CDR3 loop is CASSLAWGQGLLHQPQHF. The CDR3 DNA follows: TGTGCCAGCAGTTTAGCGTGGGGACAGGGCCTACTTCATCAGCCCCAGCATTTT.

In its sample, this clonotype was seen a few times. This chain connects TRBV27 to TRBJ1-2; 11 positions agree with TRBD1. CDR1 and CDR2 from the germline V gene are MNHEY and SMNVEV (reference sequence). Trimming took 8 bases from V and 1 from J; bases not matched to a gene: 24. This CDR3 contains 21 residues. CDR3 nucleotide sequence: TGTGCCAGCTGGGCTGCCGGGACAGGGGGTGCTCTTCCCAAACTTAACTATGGCTACACCTTC. Translation: CASWAAGTGGALPKLNYGYTF.

The rearrangement uses TRBV5-1 and TRBJ1-3; the D gene is possibly TRBD1 (6 bases). This CDR3 is built from 18 residues. CDR1 is SGHRS and CDR2 is YFSETQ in the germline V gene. V was shortened by 4 bases and J by 0 bases, with 20 bases between the two germline ends. CDR3 residues: CASSLTGGGSVSGNTIYF. CDR3 nucleotides: TGCGCCAGCAGCCTGACAGGAGGCGGAAGCGTCTCTGGAAACACCATATATTTT.

This clonotype showed up many times. CDR3 nucleotides: TGTGCCATCAGGCTTTGGGACAGGGGGGCTGGAAACACCATATATTTT. The encoded protein is CAIRLWDRGAGNTIYF. The V and J genes are TRBV10-3 and TRBJ1-3; 11 bases agree with TRBD1. The CDR3 extends over 16 amino acids. Trimming cost V 6 bases and J 2 bases; bases outside gene matches: 6. In germline, CDR1 is ENHRY, CDR2 SYGVKD.

The chain combines TRBV20-1 with TRBJ1-5; D unclear. Germline lookup yields CDR1 DFQATT and CDR2 SNEGSKA (reference sequence). Trimming shortened V by 6 bases and J by 4 bases, and 13 bases separated the two germline ends. This CDR3 is 13 amino acids long. As DNA, the CDR3 is TGCAGTGCCGAGGTGCGACAAAATCAGCCCCAGCATTTT. This gives the protein CSAEVRQNQPQHF.

The chain combines TRBV9 with TRBJ2-3; D is possibly TRBD2 (5 bases). V lost 4 bases and J lost 12, with 15 bases in between. The CDR3 is made up of 12 amino acids. Germline assignment: CDR1 SGDLS and CDR2 YYNGEE. CDR3 sequence: CASSIETRAQYF. CDR3 DNA sequence: TGTGCCAGCAGCATAGAAACTAGGGCCCAGTATTTT.

This clonotype has more than one count but fewer than ten. The chain recombines TRBV29-1 with TRBJ1-3; 9 bases are shared with TRBD1. V dropped 6 bases and J dropped 3; count of bases not matched to a gene: 3. The germline V gene encodes CDR1 SQVTM and CDR2 ANQGSEA. The CDR3 has 13 residues. The CDR3 nucleotides are TGCAGCGTCACGACAGGGGGTGGAAACACCATATATTTT. Its translation: CSVTTGGGNTIYF.

The chain couples TRBV5-1 to TRBJ2-5; D gene uncertain. CDR3 size: 13 residues. The V gene lost 0 bases and the J gene lost 1 base, with 4 bases spanning the gap. CDR1 is SGHRS and CDR2 is YFSETQ in the germline V gene. CDR3: CASSLVPQETQYF. The CDR3 nucleotides read TGCGCCAGCAGCTTGGTTCCCCAAGAGACCCAGTACTTC.

V and J are TRBV6-5 and TRBJ1-2; 8 bases fit TRBD1. The V gene end was trimmed by 5 bases and the J gene end by 4 bases; junction bases not matched to a gene: 12. This CDR3 spans 16 amino acids. Germline CDR1 reads MNHEY; CDR2 reads SVGAGI. The CDR3 reads CASSQGALDFRYGYTF. The CDR3 DNA sequence: TGTGCCAGCAGTCAGGGGGCGCTGGATTTTCGCTATGGCTACACCTTC.

This clonotype was seen more than once but under ten times. The chain's CDR3 is CATSRARSVGLFF. CDR3 sequence (DNA): TGTGCCACCAGCAGAGCCAGGTCCGTAGGGCTGTTTTTT. J is TRBJ1-4 and V is TRBV15; D call uncertain. The CDR3 totals 13 residues. Deletions cut 1 base from V and 14 bases from J, with 14 bases between. From germline, CDR1 is LNHNV and CDR2 YYDKDF (reference sequence).

The sample holds a few counts of this clonotype. The chain has TRBV5-4 and TRBJ1-4; unclear D gene. V was pared by 1 base and J by 6 bases, with 10 bases between. The germline gives CDR1 SGHNT, CDR2 YYREEE (reference sequence). The CDR3 totals 14 residues. CDR3 region: CASSLRVDDEKLFF. The CDR3 DNA reads TGTGCCAGCAGCTTGAGGGTCGACGATGAAAAACTGTTTTTT.

V usage is TRBV29-1 and J usage is TRBJ2-4, with 8 positions matching TRBD1. The CDR3 spans 15 residues. Trimming at V came to 5 bases and at J to 0 bases, leaving 6 bases not matched to a gene. Germline V CDR1 and CDR2: SQVTM, ANQGSEA. This CDR3 is CSVKGTGLAKNIQYF. CDR3 sequence (DNA): TGCAGCGTTAAGGGGACAGGTTTAGCCAAAAACATTCAGTACTTC.

The chain recombines TRBV4-3 with TRBJ2-1; 8 bases are shared with TRBD2. J was trimmed by 0 bases and V by 1 base; bases with no gene match: 5. This CDR3 contains 17 residues. Germline assignment: CDR1 LGHNA and CDR2 YSLEER. In DNA form, the CDR3 reads TGCGCCAGCAGCCAAGTAATAGCGGGGACCTCCTACAATGAGCAGTTCTTC. It is translated as CASSQVIAGTSYNEQFF.

This chain links TRBV6-5 with TRBJ1-2; no firm D call. Germline CDR1 is MNHEY and CDR2 is SVGAGI. CDR3 length: 14 amino acids. V dropped 4 bases and J dropped 3 bases, with 12 bases sitting between them. The CDR3 bases are TGTGCCAGCAGTTGGACCGCGCAGGACTATGGCTACACCTTC. It translates to CASSWTAQDYGYTF.

This clonotype occurred a few times. CDR3 bases: TGTGCCAGCAGCTTAATAGGGGACAGCCCTGAAGCTTTCTTT. It specifies CASSLIGDSPEAFF. The J gene is TRBJ1-1, the V gene TRBV7-9; 7 bases are shared with TRBD1. V trimming: 2 bases; J trimming: 6 bases; junction bases outside the gene matches: 6. The length of the CDR3 is 14 residues. Germline loops: CDR1 SEHNR, CDR2 FQNEAQ (reference sequence). Supplemented by reference TRBV7-9 and TRBJ1-1, the full variable domain reads DTGVSQNPRHKITKRGQNVTFRCDPISEHNRLYWYRQTLGQGPEFLTYFQNEAQLEKSRLLSDRFSAERPKGSFSTLEIQRTEQGDSAMYLCASSLIGDSPEAFFGQGTRLTVV.

This clonotype was observed at least ten times. The gene calls are TRBV5-1 and TRBJ1-6, with 11 bases identical to TRBD1. This CDR3 spans 17 amino acids. The germline CDR1 and CDR2 sequences are SGHRS and YFSETQ. The V and J ends lost 4 bases and 4 bases, in that order; junction bases with no gene match: 7. CDR3 sequence: CASSRSGTGGYNSPLHF. CDR3 DNA: TGCGCCAGCAGCCGTTCCGGGACAGGGGGGTATAATTCACCCCTCCACTTT. Looking up the rest from reference TRBV5-1 and TRBJ1-6 gives the full variable domain: KAGVTQTPRYLIKTRGQQVTLSCSPISGHRSVSWYQQTPGQGLQFLFEYFSETQRNKGNFPGRFSGRQFSNSRSEMNVSTLELGDSALYLCASSRSGTGGYNSPLHFGNGTRLTVT.

This clonotype was seen only a few times. The V call is TRBV9, the J call TRBJ1-3; D gene ambiguous. Germline V gives CDR1 SGDLS, CDR2 YYNGEE. Trimming cost V 0 bases and J 2 bases, with 3 bases left between them. This CDR3 comprises 13 residues. DNA for the CDR3: TGTGCCAGCAGCGTAGGAACTGGAAACACCATATATTTT. Translated: CASSVGTGNTIYF.

This chain joins TRBV12-3 or TRBV12-4 and TRBJ1-5; D gene uncertain. The CDR3 contains 14 residues. V was pared by 3 bases and J by 3 bases, with 9 bases between. The CDR3 here is CASSFGPPNQPQHF. CDR3 sequence (DNA): TGTGCCAGCAGTTTCGGGCCCCCCAATCAGCCCCAGCATTTT.

V is TRBV6-2 or TRBV6-3 and J is TRBJ1-2; possibly TRBD1 for D (5 bases). V gave up 7 bases and J gave up 7 bases, with 13 bases separating them. This CDR3 is 12 amino acids long. Germline V gene lookup returns CDR1 MNHEY and CDR2 SVGEGT. In DNA, the CDR3 is TGTGCCAGCACGGAGGGGCTAGGTGGCTACACCTTC. Translation gives CASTEGLGGYTF.

This chain joins TRBV12-3 or TRBV12-4 and TRBJ2-3; 7 bases match TRBD1. J lost 1 base, V lost 0 bases, and 1 base had no gene match. The CDR3 has 15 residues. This CDR3 is CASSLATGGTDTQYF. The DNA for the CDR3 is TGTGCCAGCAGTTTAGCCACAGGGGGCACAGATACGCAGTATTTT.

In nucleotides, the CDR3 is TGCAGTGCTCAGGGAGGTGATCAGCCCCAGCATTTT. It specifies CSAQGGDQPQHF. The rearrangement joins TRBV20-1 to TRBJ1-5; D is perhaps TRBD1 (5 bases). The V gene's germline CDR1 is DFQATT and CDR2 SNEGSKA (reference sequence). V was trimmed by 5 bases and J by 5 bases, leaving 10 bases between them. This CDR3 spans 12 amino acids.

The gene calls are TRBV29-1 and TRBJ1-2; tentatively, D is TRBD1 (5 bases). The V gene's germline CDR1 is SQVTM and CDR2 ANQGSEA. CDR3 length equals 12 residues. Trimming took off 4 bases at V and 8 bases at J, with 14 bases between the two ends. As DNA, the CDR3 is TGCAGCGTTGTTTTAGGGGCAGAGGGCTACACCTTC. This encodes CSVVLGAEGYTF.

The rearrangement links TRBV4-3 to TRBJ2-3; unclear D gene. V was clipped by 0 bases and J by 3 bases, with 7 bases between them. The CDR3 consists of 14 residues. Germline CDR1 reads LGHNA; CDR2 reads YSLEER. The CDR3 region has the DNA TGCGCCAGCAGCCAAGACGGAGTAACAGATACGCAGTATTTT. Translated, it gives CASSQDGVTDTQYF.

The chain employs TRBV12-3 or TRBV12-4 and TRBJ1-6; 11 positions agree with TRBD1. V shed 4 bases, J shed 10 bases, and the junction held 6 bases outside the gene matches. CDR3 length equals 15 residues. CDR3 residues: CASSSDRGPRSPLHF. The CDR3 DNA is TGTGCCAGCAGTTCGGACAGGGGGCCGAGGTCACCCCTCCACTTT.